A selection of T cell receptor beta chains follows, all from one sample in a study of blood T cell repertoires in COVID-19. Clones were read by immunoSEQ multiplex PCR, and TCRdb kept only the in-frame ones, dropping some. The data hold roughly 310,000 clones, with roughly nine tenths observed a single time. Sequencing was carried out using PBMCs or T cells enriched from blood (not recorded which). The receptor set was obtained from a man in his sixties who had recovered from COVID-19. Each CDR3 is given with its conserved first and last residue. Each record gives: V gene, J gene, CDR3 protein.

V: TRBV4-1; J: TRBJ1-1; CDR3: CASSLRTGVVTEAFF
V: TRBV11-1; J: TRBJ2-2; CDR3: CASSGQGAIGELFF
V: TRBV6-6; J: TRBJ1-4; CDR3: CASRGTNNEKLFF
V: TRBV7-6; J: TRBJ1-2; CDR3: CASSPGGIRGQRIPVYGYTF
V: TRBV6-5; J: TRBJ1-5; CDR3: CASSSGGAQPQHF
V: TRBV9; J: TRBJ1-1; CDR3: CASSGDSSFNMNTEAFF
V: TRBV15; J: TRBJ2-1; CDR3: CATSSTGTNSYNEQFF
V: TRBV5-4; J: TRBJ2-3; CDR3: CASSSPATSGRDTQYF
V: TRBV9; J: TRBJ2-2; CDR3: CASSVEVARNTGELFF
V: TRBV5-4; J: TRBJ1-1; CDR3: CASSLQGSAEAFF
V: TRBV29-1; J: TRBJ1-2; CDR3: CSVDIDRQGSSYTF
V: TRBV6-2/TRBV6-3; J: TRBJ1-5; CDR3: CASSYYGSGIAQPQHF
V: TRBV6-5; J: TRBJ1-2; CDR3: CASRRTGNYGYTF
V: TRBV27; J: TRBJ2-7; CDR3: CASRGQGDYEQYF
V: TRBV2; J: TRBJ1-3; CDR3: CASSRDRGQGNTIYF
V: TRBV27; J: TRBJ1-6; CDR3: CASSSKPPGQMNSPLHF
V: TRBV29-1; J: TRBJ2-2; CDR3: CSVLSGVPGELFF
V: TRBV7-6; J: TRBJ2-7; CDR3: CASSKWTAWEQYF
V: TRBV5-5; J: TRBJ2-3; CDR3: CASSFFRLEPHRRFTDTQYF
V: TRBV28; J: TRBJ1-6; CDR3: CASSRRGTYNSPLHF
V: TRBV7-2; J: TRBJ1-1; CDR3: CASSLVGRRRDSLGEAFF
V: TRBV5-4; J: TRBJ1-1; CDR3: CASSSRGEMNTEAFF
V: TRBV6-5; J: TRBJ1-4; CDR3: CASSYSTRGDEKLFF
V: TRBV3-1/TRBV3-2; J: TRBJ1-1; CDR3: CASSQGTGQAFF
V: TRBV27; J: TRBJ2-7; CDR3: CASSLTPLVQGYTRVYF
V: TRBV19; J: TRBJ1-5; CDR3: CASSMGRAFQPQHF
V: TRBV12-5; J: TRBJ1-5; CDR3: CASASYGWAQPQHF
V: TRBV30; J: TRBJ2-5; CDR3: CAWSNLAGAETQYF
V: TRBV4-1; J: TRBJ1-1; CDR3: CASSPRRRTEAFF
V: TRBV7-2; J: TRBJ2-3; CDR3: CASSWTSGGGKDTQYF
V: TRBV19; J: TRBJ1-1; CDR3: CASSIRAADTEAFF
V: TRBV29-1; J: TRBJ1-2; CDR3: CSASTGTTYYGYTF